Each of the 8 T cell receptor beta chains below was sequenced from the same sample in a study of shared clonotypes between healthy human individuals. Naive CD8 cells comprised CD45RO-negative, CCR7-positively selected cells, excluding terminally differentiated effector memory CD45RA+ cells. Sequencing was performed with immunoSEQ multiplex PCR; in TCRdb, only in-frame clones are kept and a portion is missing. The profile shows roughly 770,000 clones, just over 95% of them singletons. The sequenced sample was naive CD8+ T cells sorted from blood. All receptors derive from a man younger than 45 in good health.

The rearrangement uses TRBV28 and TRBJ2-7; the match to TRBD2 covers 7 bases. Germline CDR1 is MDHEN and CDR2 is SYDVKM. The CDR3 consists of 13 residues. Trimming removed 5 bases from V and 3 bases from J; junction bases left unmatched: 4. The CDR3 sequence: CASSPPGGYEQYF. The DNA of the CDR3 is TGTGCCAGCAGTCCCCCGGGGGGCTACGAGCAGTACTTC.

J is TRBJ1-5 and V is TRBV7-2; D may be TRBD1 (6 bases). The CDR3 covers 17 residues. V lost 4 bases to trimming and J lost 0 bases, with 16 bases between them. Germline V gene sequence: CDR1 SGHTA, CDR2 FQGNSA. The CDR3 DNA sequence: TGTGCCAGCAGCTCCGCCAGGGGTCCCTATAGCAATCAGCCCCAGCATTTT. It translates to CASSSARGPYSNQPQHF. The full variable domain, its missing parts supplied by reference TRBV7-2 and TRBJ1-5, is GAGVSQSPSNKVTEKGKDVELRCDPISGHTALYWYRQSLGQGLEFLIYFQGNSAPDKSGLPSDRFSAERTGGSVSTLTIQRTQQEDSAVYLCASSSARGPYSNQPQHFGDGTRLSIL.

This clone has just one count. The chain has TRBV11-2 and TRBJ2-2; unclear D gene. CDR3 size: 17 residues. The V gene's germline CDR1 is SGHAT and CDR2 FQNNGV. The V end lost 5 bases, the J end lost 1 base, and 17 bases lay between the germline ends. This CDR3 reads CASSSSQTTQNTGELFF. The CDR3 region has the DNA TGTGCCAGCAGCAGTAGCCAAACGACTCAGAACACCGGGGAGCTGTTTTTT.

The rearrangement joins TRBV6-5 to TRBJ1-5; D gene uncertain. The germline V and J ends were trimmed by 3 bases and 5 bases, with 8 bases remaining between them. Germline CDR1 and CDR2: MNHEY and SVGAGI. The CDR3 length is 13 residues. CDR3 DNA sequence: TGTGCCAGCAGTTATGGGCGGGATCAGCCCCAGCATTTT. This sequence encodes CASSYGRDQPQHF.

This clone appeared a single time. The chain joins TRBV7-9 to TRBJ2-7; D not resolved. V gave up 1 base and J gave up 5 bases, with 9 bases separating them. CDR3 length: 13 amino acids. Germline V lookup: CDR1 SEHNR, CDR2 FQNEAQ (reference sequence). The CDR3 loop reads CASSLGGNDEQYF. DNA of the CDR3: TGTGCCAGCAGCTTAGGGGGTAACGACGAGCAGTACTTC.

On this clone: The sample has other DNA sequences that encode this CDR3 too. The genes are TRBV27 and TRBJ2-1; D gene ambiguous. The CDR3 length is 12 residues. Trimming removed 5 bases from V and 4 bases from J, with 6 bases in between. Germline V lookup: CDR1 MNHEY, CDR2 SMNVEV (reference sequence). DNA for the CDR3: TGTGCCAGCAGTGGTGGTTACAATGAGCAGTTCTTC. Its translation: CASSGGYNEQFF.

The chain recombines TRBV27 with TRBJ2-1; D remains ambiguous. Germline V gene sequence: CDR1 MNHEY, CDR2 SMNVEV (reference sequence). Trimming took 6 bases from V and 8 from J, leaving 17 bases between them. The CDR3 spans 14 residues. This CDR3 reads CASRTDLTSHEQFF. The DNA of the CDR3 is TGTGCCAGCAGGACGGACCTAACAAGCCATGAGCAGTTCTTC.

This rearrangement joins TRBV7-2 to TRBJ1-2, with a tentative D call TRBD1 (5 bases). The CDR3 runs to 19 residues. Germline V CDR1 and CDR2: SGHTA, FQGNSA. V lost 1 base, J lost 3 bases, and 24 bases lay in between. The CDR3 bases are TGTGCCAGCAGCTTAGAACGGATGAGGACAATGGGAAGGGACTATGGCTACACCTTC. Residues: CASSLERMRTMGRDYGYTF. The full variable domain, completed using reference TRBV7-2 and TRBJ1-2, is GAGVSQSPSNKVTEKGKDVELRCDPISGHTALYWYRQSLGQGLEFLIYFQGNSAPDKSGLPSDRFSAERTGGSVSTLTIQRTQQEDSAVYLCASSLERMRTMGRDYGYTFGSGTRLTVV.